Listed here are 24 T cell receptor beta chains from one sample, sequenced in a study of blood T cell repertoires in COVID-19. Profiled with immunoSEQ multiplex PCR; TCRdb holds only in-frame clones, not every one. The table shows about 70,000 clones, with approximately 83% occurring only once. The source material was peripheral blood. The receptors were gathered from a human donor in a cohort sampled during active COVID-19.

This chain uses TRBV25-1 with TRBJ2-1, with D possibly being TRBD1 (5 bases). Trimming pared 5 bases from V and 6 bases from J, leaving 14 bases between. This CDR3 comprises 14 residues. Germline loops: CDR1 MGHDK, CDR2 SYGVNS. In DNA, the CDR3 is TGTGCCAGCAGTCCTCCCGGCAGGGTCAATGAGCAGTTCTTC. As protein: CASSPPGRVNEQFF.

J is TRBJ2-7 and V is TRBV4-3, with TRBD1 identical over 9 bases. Germline lookup yields CDR1 LGHNA and CDR2 YSLEER. The CDR3 spans 15 residues. J lost 0 bases, V lost 4 bases, and 4 bases had no gene match. The CDR3 is CASSRGQGNSYEQYF. The CDR3 coding sequence is TGCGCCAGCAGCCGAGGACAGGGGAACTCCTACGAGCAGTACTTC.

The chain combines TRBV6-5 with TRBJ1-4, with D maybe TRBD1 (6 bases). The CDR3 runs 15 residues. The V end was cut by 0 bases, the J end by 6 bases, with 11 bases between. CDR1 is MNHEY, CDR2 SVGAGI, per germline. The CDR3 DNA follows: TGTGCCAGCAGTTACTCGTACAGGGCCGATGAAAAACTGTTTTTT. Encoded protein: CASSYSYRADEKLFF.

This rearrangement joins TRBV18 to TRBJ2-2, with a possible D match to TRBD2 (5 bases). V lost 4 bases and J lost 5, with 14 bases in between. The CDR3 loop spans 15 amino acids. CDR1 and CDR2 (germline): KGHSH, LQKENI. The CDR3 loop is CASSLTNSGTGELFF. In nucleotides, the CDR3 is TGTGCCAGCTCACTTACGAATTCGGGGACCGGGGAGCTGTTTTTT.

V and J are TRBV27 and TRBJ1-6, with 8 bases matching TRBD1. J was trimmed by 7 bases and V by 6 bases; bases with no gene match: 5. Per germline, CDR1 MNHEY and CDR2 SMNVEV (reference sequence). This CDR3 region has 14 residues. The CDR3 spells CASRRTGRNSPLHF. The DNA of the CDR3 is TGTGCCAGCAGACGGACAGGGCGAAATTCACCCCTCCACTTT.

This rearrangement joins TRBV4-2 to TRBJ1-6; D is unresolved. Germline CDR1 and CDR2: LGHNA and YNFKEQ. Deletions cut 0 bases from V and 6 bases from J, with 6 bases between. There are 14 residues in the CDR3. CDR3 nucleotide sequence: TGTGCCAGCAGCCAAGATAGCAGTAATTCACCCCTCCACTTT. It specifies CASSQDSSNSPLHF.

V gene TRBV7-2 combines with J gene TRBJ2-2; D unresolved. V was trimmed by 6 bases and J by 3 bases, leaving 8 bases between them. This CDR3 contains 13 residues. Germline V lookup: CDR1 SGHTA, CDR2 FQGNSA. The CDR3 DNA is TGTGCCAGCAGACAAACACACACCGGGGAGCTGTTTTTT. The encoded protein is CASRQTHTGELFF.

J is TRBJ2-1 and V is TRBV7-2, with unresolved D. This CDR3 has 14 residues. Germline V gene data show CDR1 as SGHTA and CDR2 as FQGNSA. V lost 5 bases and J lost 10, with 18 bases in between. CDR3 in DNA: TGTGCCAGCAGCCCCCCAAGAGGTCTCGGCGAGCAGTTCTTC. Amino acids: CASSPPRGLGEQFF.

The genes are TRBV6-6 and TRBJ1-1; 8 positions match TRBD1. With V trimmed by 5 bases and J by 4 bases, 15 bases remained unmatched. The CDR3 loop spans 17 amino acids. Germline CDR1 reads MNHNY; CDR2 reads SVGAGI (reference sequence). CDR3 DNA: TGTGCCAGCAGTCGCCGAACAGGGGGAGGGGGGACCACTGAAGCTTTCTTT. It yields the protein CASSRRTGGGGTTEAFF.

This clone was detected only once. The gene calls are TRBV18 and TRBJ2-3; TRBD2 matches at 8 bases. The CDR3 loop spans 17 amino acids. V lost 0 bases to trimming and J lost 2 bases; unmatched junction nucleotides: 7. Looked up from germline, CDR1 is KGHSH and CDR2 is LQKENI. CDR3 loop: CASSPPGERGFTDTQYF. The CDR3 region has the DNA TGTGCCAGCTCACCACCGGGGGAGCGGGGGTTCACAGATACGCAGTATTTT.

There are a few counts of this clone. The chain combines TRBV7-8 with TRBJ1-5, with D possibly being TRBD1 (5 bases). V lost 1 base and J lost 11, with 15 bases in between. This CDR3 contains 14 residues. Germline lookup yields CDR1 SGHVS and CDR2 FQNEAQ. The CDR3 sequence is CASSLVVGAGSQHF. Written as DNA, the CDR3 is TGTGCCAGCAGCTTAGTTGTAGGGGCTGGGTCCCAGCATTTT. The whole variable domain, remainder taken from reference TRBV7-8 and TRBJ1-5, is GAGVSQSPRYKVAKRGQDVALRCDPISGHVSLFWYQQALGQGPEFLTYFQNEAQLDKSGLPSDRFFAERPEGSVSTLKIQRTQQEDSAVYLCASSLVVGAGSQHFGDGTRLSIL.

This clone has more than one count but fewer than ten. J is TRBJ1-2 and V is TRBV6-5; D ambiguous. Germline V gene data show CDR1 as MNHEY and CDR2 as SVGAGI. Trimming removed 5 bases at V and 0 bases at J, with 7 bases between. CDR3 length equals 13 residues. The CDR3 region is CASSPGANYGYTF. The DNA of the CDR3 is TGTGCCAGCAGTCCCGGGGCTAACTATGGCTACACCTTC.

The CDR3 nucleotides are TGTGCCTGGGTCGCCCCAACAGGGGGGCGAGAGACCCAGTACTTC. This gives the protein CAWVAPTGGRETQYF. This chain links TRBV30 with TRBJ2-5; 8 positions match TRBD1. The length of the CDR3 is 15 residues. The trim removed 5 bases at V and 4 bases at J, leaving 12 bases unmatched. Germline V lookup: CDR1 GTSNPN, CDR2 SVGIG (reference sequence). Together with reference TRBV30 and TRBJ2-5, the CDR3 gives the full variable domain: SQTIHQWPATLVQPVGSPLSLECTVEGTSNPNLYWYRQAAGRGLQLLFYSVGIGQISSEVPQNLSASRPQDRQFILSSKKLLLSDSGFYLCAWVAPTGGRETQYFGPGTRLLVL.

The V gene is TRBV5-1, the J gene TRBJ2-3, with TRBD2 identical over 15 bases. The CDR3 has 17 amino acids. Germline values: CDR1 SGHRS, CDR2 YFSETQ. V lost 4 bases and J lost 2; bases outside the gene matches: 5. CDR3 loop: CASSPRTSGGATDTQYF. The CDR3 DNA sequence: TGCGCCAGCAGCCCAAGGACTAGCGGGGGGGCCACAGATACGCAGTATTTT. Variable domain in full (rest from reference TRBV5-1 and TRBJ2-3): KAGVTQTPRYLIKTRGQQVTLSCSPISGHRSVSWYQQTPGQGLQFLFEYFSETQRNKGNFPGRFSGRQFSNSRSEMNVSTLELGDSALYLCASSPRTSGGATDTQYFGPGTRLTVL.

V and J are TRBV7-9 and TRBJ1-2; tentative D call: TRBD1 (5 bases). Germline-derived CDR1 and CDR2 are SEHNR and FQNEAQ (reference sequence). With 2 bases removed from V and 6 bases from J, the gap between germline ends came to 19 bases. This CDR3 region has 16 residues. The CDR3 nucleotides read TGTGCCAGCAGCTTAAAGGGCCTGCGGGGGGTTGATGGCTACACCTTC. It codes for CASSLKGLRGVDGYTF.

This chain uses TRBV20-1 with TRBJ1-5, with a tentative D call TRBD1 (6 bases). The CDR3 has 15 amino acids. V lost 3 bases to trimming and J lost 7 bases, with 19 bases between them. Germline V gives CDR1 DFQATT, CDR2 SNEGSKA (reference sequence). The CDR3 sequence is CSASPGQTVNQPQHF. The CDR3 coding sequence is TGCAGTGCTAGTCCCGGACAGACCGTAAACCAGCCCCAGCATTTT.

The chain recombines TRBV4-2 with TRBJ1-2; 8 nucleotides align to TRBD1. The CDR3 totals 16 residues. The trim removed 1 base at V and 6 bases at J, leaving 10 bases unmatched. Per the germline V gene, CDR1 is LGHNA and CDR2 is YNFKEQ. This CDR3 reads CASSQVQADRVNGYTF. The CDR3 coding sequence is TGTGCCAGCAGCCAAGTACAAGCGGACAGGGTAAATGGCTACACCTTC.

The V call is TRBV7-2, the J call TRBJ2-7, with 11 nucleotides matching TRBD2. The J segment lost 5 bases and the V segment lost 4 bases, leaving 10 bases of the junction unmatched. This CDR3 has 16 residues. CDR1 and CDR2 from the germline V gene are SGHTA and FQGNSA. The CDR3 nucleotides read TGTGCCAGCAGCTCATCCTCTCTAGCGGGGGGCCACGAGCAGTACTTC. Translating gives CASSSSSLAGGHEQYF.

CDR3 protein: CASSTSGGAGNIQYF. The CDR3 DNA reads as TGTGCCAGTAGTACTAGCGGGGGGGCCGGGAACATTCAGTACTTC. The chain is built from TRBV19 and TRBJ2-4, with 12 bases fitting TRBD2. The trim removed 4 bases at V and 7 bases at J, leaving 5 bases unmatched. Germline V gene data show CDR1 as LNHDA and CDR2 as SQIVND (reference sequence). The CDR3 runs 15 residues. The variable domain in full, completed from reference TRBV19 and TRBJ2-4, reads DGGITQSPKYLFRKEGQNVTLSCEQNLNHDAMYWYRQDPGQGLRLIYYSQIVNDFQKGDIAEGYSVSREKKESFPLTVTSAQKNPTAFYLCASSTSGGAGNIQYFGAGTRLSVL.

The chain links TRBV10-3 to TRBJ1-2, with TRBD1 identical over 9 bases. Germline CDR1 and CDR2: ENHRY and SYGVKD. The length of the CDR3 is 13 residues. V trimming: 7 bases; J trimming: 2 bases; junction bases outside the gene matches: 2. In DNA form, the CDR3 reads TGTGCCATCAAGGGACAGGGAAACTATGGCTACACCTTC. Translating it yields CAIKGQGNYGYTF.

This clone has a handful of counts. This chain joins TRBV20-1 and TRBJ2-3; TRBD2 matches 9 bases. The CDR3 sequence is 16 residues long. Germline CDR1 reads DFQATT; CDR2 reads SNEGSKA (reference sequence). V gave up 3 bases and J gave up 3 bases; unmatched junction bases: 10. CDR3 sequence (DNA): TGCAGTGCTAGTGCTCGCGGGGGGGCCCGGACAGATACGCAGTATTTT. This sequence encodes CSASARGGARTDTQYF.

V is TRBV7-3 and J is TRBJ2-7; TRBD2 agrees at 7 bases. The CDR3 covers 16 residues. Germline CDR1 reads SGHTA; CDR2 reads FQGTGA. V trimming: 5 bases; J trimming: 3 bases; junction bases outside the gene matches: 13. Written as DNA, the CDR3 is TGTGCCAGCAGCCCGCTTCGGGGGGTGTTCCTCTACGAGCAGTACTTC. Its protein product is CASSPLRGVFLYEQYF.

The genes are TRBV18 and TRBJ1-4; 7 bases are a match to TRBD1. V was pared by 3 bases and J by 0 bases, with 1 base of the junction left unmatched. In germline, CDR1 is KGHSH, CDR2 LQKENI. This CDR3 has 15 residues. Here the CDR3 DNA reads TGTGCCAGCTCACCCGGACAGGCAACTAATGAAAAACTGTTTTTT. As protein: CASSPGQATNEKLFF.

A single count supports this clone. This chain links TRBV5-1 with TRBJ1-6, with a weak D call TRBD1 (5 bases). The CDR3 contains 15 residues. Trimming left V 0 bases short and J 5 bases short, with 9 bases between. The germline V gene encodes CDR1 SGHRS and CDR2 YFSETQ. The CDR3 DNA follows: TGCGCCAGCAGCTTGGGACAGCCGAATAATTCACCCCTCCACTTT. Its protein is CASSLGQPNNSPLHF.